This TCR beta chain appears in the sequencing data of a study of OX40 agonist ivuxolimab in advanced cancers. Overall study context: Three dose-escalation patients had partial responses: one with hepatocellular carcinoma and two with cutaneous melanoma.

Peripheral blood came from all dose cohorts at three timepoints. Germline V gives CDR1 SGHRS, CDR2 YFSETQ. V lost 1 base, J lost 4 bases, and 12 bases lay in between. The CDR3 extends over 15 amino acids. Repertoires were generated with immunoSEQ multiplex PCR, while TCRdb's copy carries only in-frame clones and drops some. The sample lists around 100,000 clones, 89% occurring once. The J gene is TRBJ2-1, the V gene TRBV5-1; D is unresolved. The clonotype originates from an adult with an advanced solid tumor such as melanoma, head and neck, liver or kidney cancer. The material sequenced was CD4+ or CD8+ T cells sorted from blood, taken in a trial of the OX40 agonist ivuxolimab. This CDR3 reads CASSLTPGRYNEQFF. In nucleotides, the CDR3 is TGCGCCAGCAGCTTGACCCCGGGCCGTTACAATGAGCAGTTCTTC.